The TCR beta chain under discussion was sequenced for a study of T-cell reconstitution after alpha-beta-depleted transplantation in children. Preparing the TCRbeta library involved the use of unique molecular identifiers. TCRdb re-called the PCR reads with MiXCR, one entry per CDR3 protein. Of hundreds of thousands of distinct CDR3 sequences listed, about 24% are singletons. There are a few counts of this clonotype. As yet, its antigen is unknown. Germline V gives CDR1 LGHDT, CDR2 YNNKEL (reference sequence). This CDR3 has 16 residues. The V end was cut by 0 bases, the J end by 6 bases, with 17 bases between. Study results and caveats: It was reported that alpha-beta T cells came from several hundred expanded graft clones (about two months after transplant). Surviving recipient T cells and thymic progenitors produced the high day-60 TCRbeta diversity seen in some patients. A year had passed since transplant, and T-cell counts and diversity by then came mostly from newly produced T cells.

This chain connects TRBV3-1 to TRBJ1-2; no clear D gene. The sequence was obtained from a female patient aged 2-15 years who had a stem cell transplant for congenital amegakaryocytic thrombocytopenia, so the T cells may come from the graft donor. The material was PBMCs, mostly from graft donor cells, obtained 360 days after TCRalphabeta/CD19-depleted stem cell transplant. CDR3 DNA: TGTGCCAGCAGCCAAGACCGTCGCGTAGGGTACGATGGCTACACCTTC. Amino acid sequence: CASSQDRRVGYDGYTF. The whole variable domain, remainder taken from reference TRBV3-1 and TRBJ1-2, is DTAVSQTPKYLVTQMGNDKSIKCEQNLGHDTMYWYKQDSKKFLKIMFSYNNKELIINETVPNRFSPKSPDKAHLNLHINSLELGDSAVYFCASSQDRRVGYDGYTFGSGTRLTVV.